These 32 T cell receptor beta chains share one sample of origin, sequenced in a study of vaccination and CD4 T cells after COVID-19. No cognate antigen is known for these TCRs. Treatment here: roughly 10-day PBMC culture with coronavirus spike peptide pools or control peptides (ViraFEST assay). An Oncomine TCR Beta short-read assay was used to sequence the DNA from cultured CD4+ T cells. TCRdb fed the PCR reads into MiXCR, producing one record per CDR3 protein. The sample lists more than 13,000 distinct CDR3 sequences, around 20% occurring once. The sequenced sample consisted of cultured CD4+ T cells from blood. The receptor source for this set is a human donor with COVID-19.

The V call is TRBV4-2, the J call TRBJ2-3; 12 bases fit TRBD2. J was trimmed by 2 bases and V by 2 bases; bases with no gene match: 2. Germline V CDR1 and CDR2: LGHNA, YNFKEQ. The CDR3 contains 16 residues. CDR3 in amino acids: CASSQSSGGATDTQYF. As DNA, the CDR3 is TGTGCCAGCAGCCAATCTAGCGGGGGGGCCACAGATACGCAGTATTTT.

This clonotype has just one count. The chain carries TRBV5-1 and TRBJ2-3; D possibly corresponds to TRBD2 (5 bases). The germline V and J ends were trimmed by 0 bases and 2 bases, with 16 bases remaining between them. CDR1 SGHRS and CDR2 YFSETQ come from the germline V gene. CDR3 size: 17 residues. CDR3 protein: CASSLAVRTLATDTQYF. The CDR3 region has the DNA TGCGCCAGCAGCTTGGCTGTCCGGACCCTAGCCACAGATACGCAGTATTTT.

This clonotype was seen a few times. The CDR3 DNA is TGTGCCAGCAGAGACAGGACGGATTCAAACACTGAAGCTTTCTTT. This encodes CASRDRTDSNTEAFF. The genes are TRBV6-1 and TRBJ1-1, with D possibly matching TRBD1 (6 bases). V lost 6 bases, J lost 2 bases, and 16 bases lay in between. The CDR3 covers 15 residues. Germline CDR1 is MNHNS and CDR2 is SASEGT.

This clonotype was detected only a few times. This rearrangement joins TRBV2 to TRBJ1-2; 7 nucleotides agree with TRBD1. Trimming cost V 8 bases and J 6 bases; bases outside gene matches: 18. The CDR3 runs 16 residues. The germline CDR1 and CDR2 sequences are SNHLY and FYNNEI. CDR3 nucleotides: TGTGCCAGCGTGGGCGAGACGGCGGCGAGGGGGCATGGCTACACCTTC. Translating gives CASVGETAARGHGYTF.

The rearrangement uses TRBV5-1 and TRBJ1-5; tentative D call: TRBD1 (5 bases). The CDR3 is 14 amino acids. Germline CDR1 reads SGHRS; CDR2 reads YFSETQ. V was trimmed by 0 bases and J by 2 bases, leaving 6 bases between them. CDR3 DNA sequence: TGCGCCAGCAGCTTGGGGGGCGGCAATCAGCCCCAGCATTTT. Translated, it gives CASSLGGGNQPQHF.

This clonotype has only a few counts. The chain employs TRBV20-1 and TRBJ1-3; the match to TRBD1 covers 7 bases. Trimming took 0 bases from V and 0 from J; bases not matched to a gene: 8. This CDR3 contains 17 residues. CDR1 and CDR2 (germline): DFQATT, SNEGSKA (reference sequence). CDR3 protein: CSARDHRGTVSGNTIYF. CDR3 in DNA: TGCAGTGCTAGAGACCACCGGGGGACAGTCTCTGGAAACACCATATATTTT.

This clonotype was observed a handful of times. The J gene is TRBJ2-1, the V gene TRBV6-1, with 7 nucleotides matching TRBD2. From germline, CDR1 is MNHNS and CDR2 SASEGT. The CDR3 has 19 amino acids. Trimming took 2 bases from V and 4 from J; bases not matched to a gene: 17. The CDR3 loop reads CASSERNDPSGALYNEQFF. Written as DNA, the CDR3 is TGTGCCAGCAGTGAACGGAATGACCCAAGCGGGGCCCTTTACAATGAGCAGTTCTTC.

This chain connects TRBV4-3 to TRBJ1-2; 8 bases fit TRBD1. This CDR3 contains 14 residues. Germline CDR1 reads LGHNA; CDR2 reads YSLEER. After removal of 8 bases from V and 2 bases from J, the junction contained 7 bases not matched to a gene. The CDR3 DNA is TGCGCCAGCGGCCCGGACAGGGCAAACTATGGCTACACCTTC. Encoded protein: CASGPDRANYGYTF.

This clonotype turned up a few times. V is TRBV12-5 and J is TRBJ2-3, with TRBD1 identical over 7 bases. This CDR3 is built from 15 residues. Trimming cost V 7 bases and J 3 bases; bases outside gene matches: 10. Per the germline V gene, CDR1 is LGHNT and CDR2 is FRNRAP. This CDR3 is CASVPGQVGTDTQYF. Written as DNA, the CDR3 is TGTGCTAGTGTCCCCGGACAGGTAGGAACAGATACGCAGTATTTT.

This clonotype was detected only a few times. The genes are TRBV6-5 and TRBJ2-7; the match to TRBD1 covers 12 bases. Per the germline V gene, CDR1 is MNHEY and CDR2 is SVGAGI. This CDR3 comprises 18 residues. The trim removed 4 bases at V and 2 bases at J, leaving 12 bases unmatched. The CDR3 loop is CASSSTAPGQGAPYEQYF. DNA of the CDR3: TGTGCCAGCAGTTCCACCGCTCCGGGACAGGGGGCACCCTACGAGCAGTACTTC.

This clonotype came up a few times. CDR3 amino acids: CASSPDPNYGYTF. Here the CDR3 DNA reads TGTGCCAGCAGCCCCGACCCTAACTATGGCTACACCTTC. This rearrangement joins TRBV3-1 to TRBJ1-2; D not resolved. V was pared by 4 bases and J by 0 bases, with 6 bases between. Germline V gene lookup returns CDR1 LGHDT and CDR2 YNNKEL (reference sequence). The length of the CDR3 is 13 residues. Supplemented by reference TRBV3-1 and TRBJ1-2, the full variable domain reads DTAVSQTPKYLVTQMGNDKSIKCEQNLGHDTMYWYKQDSKKFLKIMFSYNNKELIINETVPNRFSPKSPDKAHLNLHINSLELGDSAVYFCASSPDPNYGYTFGSGTRLTVV.

This clonotype appeared a few times. The chain employs TRBV11-2 and TRBJ2-7, with D perhaps matching TRBD2 (7 bases). The V gene lost 5 bases and the J gene lost 1 base, with 15 bases spanning the gap. This CDR3 spans 15 amino acids. CDR1 and CDR2 from the germline V gene are SGHAT and FQNNGV. This CDR3 is CASSLGRGLSYEQYF. CDR3 DNA sequence: TGTGCCAGCAGCCTGGGGAGGGGGTTATCCTACGAGCAGTACTTC.

Concerning this clonotype: At one of its ends the junction is not consistent with the germline gene, which may arise from a read error. This sequence joins TRBV14 and TRBJ1-6, with a tentative D call TRBD1 (5 bases). CDR1 is SGHDN, CDR2 FVKESK, per germline. The CDR3 totals 16 residues. CDR3 nucleotide sequence: TGTGCCAGCGGCCAGGGTCATCCCATAAAGGATTCACCCCTCCACTTT. Amino acid sequence: CASGQGHPIKDSPLHF.

This clonotype was seen a handful of times. The chain uses TRBV6-4 and TRBJ1-6; D unclear. The CDR3 sequence is 14 residues long. Germline assignment: CDR1 MRHNA and CDR2 SNTAGT. V was cut by 7 bases and J by 9 bases, with 16 bases left in between. In DNA, the CDR3 is TGTGCCAGCACAGAGGAAGCAGGACTTTCACCCCTCCACTTT. This translates into CASTEEAGLSPLHF.

The table lists this clonotype with a few counts. The chain couples TRBV25-1 to TRBJ2-5; 8 positions agree with TRBD2. CDR1 and CDR2 from the germline V gene are MGHDK and SYGVNS. The CDR3 length is 13 residues. V lost 6 bases to trimming and J lost 4 bases; unmatched junction nucleotides: 4. The CDR3 DNA is TGTGCCAGCAGAAATGCGGGGGGAGAGACCCAGTACTTC. Translation gives CASRNAGGETQYF. The complete variable domain, with remaining parts taken from reference TRBV25-1 and TRBJ2-5, reads EADIYQTPRYLVIGTGKKITLECSQTMGHDKMYWYQQDPGMELHLIHYSYGVNSTEKGDLSSESTVSRIRTEHFPLTLESARPSHTSQYLCASRNAGGETQYFGPGTRLLVL.

The rearrangement joins TRBV5-4 to TRBJ1-1; TRBD1 aligns across 7 bases. V shed 4 bases, J shed 11 bases, and the junction held 17 bases outside the gene matches. Per germline, CDR1 SGHNT and CDR2 YYREEE (reference sequence). This CDR3 has 15 amino acids. CDR3 sequence (DNA): TGTGCCAGCAGCGGCGAGCGACAGGGTTGGGATGTCGCTTTCTTT. As protein: CASSGERQGWDVAFF.

The genes are TRBV5-1 and TRBJ2-7; 8 positions agree with TRBD1. Germline lookup yields CDR1 SGHRS and CDR2 YFSETQ. With 0 bases clipped from V and 9 bases from J, the junction kept 11 bases outside the gene matches. CDR3 length: 15 residues. The CDR3 sequence is CASSLALGQGRMQYF. Here the CDR3 DNA reads TGCGCCAGCAGCTTGGCCTTAGGACAGGGACGGATGCAGTACTTC.

The J gene is TRBJ1-5, the V gene TRBV10-3; TRBD1 aligns across 7 bases. The CDR3 has 14 amino acids. Germline CDR1 is ENHRY and CDR2 is SYGVKD. Unmatched junction bases numbered 8, after V lost 10 bases and J lost 2 bases. The CDR3 loop reads CATQGVTGNQPQHF. In DNA, the CDR3 is TGTGCCACTCAGGGGGTAACAGGCAATCAGCCCCAGCATTTT.

The J gene is TRBJ2-3, the V gene TRBV6-5; TRBD2 matches 9 bases. Germline V gives CDR1 MNHEY, CDR2 SVGAGI. This CDR3 comprises 16 residues. The ends lost 0 bases at V and 5 bases at J; junction bases unmatched: 6. In nucleotides, the CDR3 is TGTGCCAGCAGTTACTCGACGCGGGGGGGGAGAGATACGCAGTATTTT. This encodes CASSYSTRGGRDTQYF.

The CDR3 DNA reads TGTGCCAGCAGCGTAGCTCCTAGCGGGGGGGTTTACGAGCAGTACTTC. Translation: CASSVAPSGGVYEQYF. The V gene is TRBV9, the J gene TRBJ2-7; 12 positions agree with TRBD2. Trimming took 0 bases from V and 4 from J; bases not matched to a gene: 5. Looked up from germline, CDR1 is SGDLS and CDR2 is YYNGEE. The length of the CDR3 is 16 residues.

The CDR3 spells CATYGSRADTQYF. In nucleotides, the CDR3 is TGTGCCACCTACGGCTCACGGGCAGATACGCAGTATTTT. The genes are TRBV18 and TRBJ2-3; the D is unclear. CDR3 size: 13 residues. The V and J ends lost 10 bases and 4 bases respectively, with 15 bases between them. CDR1 is KGHSH, CDR2 LQKENI, per germline.

This clonotype was seen only a few times. The chain recombines TRBV7-9 with TRBJ2-1, with 9 bases identical to TRBD2. Germline V gene data show CDR1 as SEHNR and CDR2 as FQNEAQ (reference sequence). The CDR3 contains 15 residues. The junction had 6 bases not matched to a gene; V was cut back by 3 bases and J by 6 bases. The CDR3 loop reads CASSFLAGYFNEQFF. DNA for the CDR3: TGTGCCAGCAGCTTTCTAGCGGGGTACTTCAATGAGCAGTTCTTC.

This chain links TRBV29-1 with TRBJ2-2; 8 nucleotides match TRBD1. Trimming removed 4 bases from V and 5 bases from J; junction bases left unmatched: 12. CDR3 length equals 16 residues. Looked up from germline, CDR1 is SQVTM and CDR2 is ANQGSEA. The CDR3 coding sequence is TGCAGCGTTGCTAGGATTGGACAGGGTAGGACCGGGGAGCTGTTTTTT. This translates into CSVARIGQGRTGELFF.

V is TRBV12-3 or TRBV12-4 and J is TRBJ2-2; TRBD1 matches 7 bases. After removal of 5 bases from V and 4 bases from J, the junction contained 10 bases not matched to a gene. The CDR3 extends over 16 amino acids. The chain's CDR3 is CASSPIGGAGTGELFF. Here the CDR3 DNA reads TGTGCCAGCAGTCCGATAGGGGGCGCTGGCACCGGGGAGCTGTTTTTT.

This clonotype turned up a few times. The chain joins TRBV9 to TRBJ2-2; tentative D call: TRBD2 (6 bases). The V end was cut by 6 bases, the J end by 0 bases, with 12 bases between. CDR1 and CDR2 (germline): SGDLS, YYNGEE. There are 15 residues in the CDR3. CDR3 sequence: CASNRDFTNTGELFF. CDR3 DNA sequence: TGTGCCAGCAACCGGGACTTCACGAACACCGGGGAGCTGTTTTTT.

This clonotype was seen more than once but under ten times. The rearrangement uses TRBV28 and TRBJ2-2, with no clear D. In germline, CDR1 is MDHEN, CDR2 SYDVKM. V was shortened by 8 bases and J by 6 bases, with 13 bases between the two germline ends. The CDR3 has 13 residues. The CDR3 DNA is TGTGCCAGCGAAGTTCTGCATTCCGGGGAGCTGTTTTTT. It is translated as CASEVLHSGELFF.

The rearrangement links TRBV20-1 to TRBJ2-2; maybe TRBD1 (6 bases). Germline V gene sequence: CDR1 DFQATT, CDR2 SNEGSKA (reference sequence). The CDR3 is made up of 15 amino acids. V shed 3 bases and J shed 5 bases, with 16 bases lying between them. CDR3 coding DNA: TGCAGTGCTAGTGCCCAGGACAGTGGGACCGGGGAGCTGTTTTTT. This gives the protein CSASAQDSGTGELFF.

V and J are TRBV7-9 and TRBJ1-5; possibly TRBD1 for D (5 bases). The CDR3 covers 15 residues. V lost 3 bases and J 2 bases, leaving 11 bases between the germline ends. Germline V lookup: CDR1 SEHNR, CDR2 FQNEAQ (reference sequence). CDR3 in DNA: TGTGCCAGCAGCTTGTCCGGGGCGGGCAATCAGCCCCAGCATTTT. It translates to CASSLSGAGNQPQHF.

The J gene is TRBJ1-6, the V gene TRBV27, with 9 positions matching TRBD1. The CDR3 consists of 16 residues. After removal of 3 bases from V and 9 bases from J, the junction contained 9 bases not matched to a gene. From germline, CDR1 is MNHEY and CDR2 SMNVEV (reference sequence). This chain's CDR3 is CASSLGFGTGTSPLHF. The CDR3 nucleotides are TGTGCCAGCAGTTTGGGGTTCGGGACAGGGACTTCACCCCTCCACTTT.

This clonotype has just a few counts. The rearrangement joins TRBV27 to TRBJ1-1, with D possibly being TRBD1 (5 bases). V dropped 3 bases and J dropped 1 base, with 12 bases sitting between them. Germline V gives CDR1 MNHEY, CDR2 SMNVEV (reference sequence). The CDR3 length is 15 residues. CDR3 residues: CASSFEGRANTEAFF. DNA of the CDR3: TGTGCCAGCAGTTTCGAAGGCAGGGCGAACACTGAAGCTTTCTTT.

This clonotype was recorded a few times. The rearrangement links TRBV6-1 to TRBJ2-6, with 8 positions matching TRBD1. The ends lost 5 bases at V and 11 bases at J; junction bases unmatched: 14. CDR1 MNHNS and CDR2 SASEGT come from the germline V gene. The CDR3 contains 16 residues. CDR3 residues: CASSNLQRGQGHVLTF. CDR3 coding DNA: TGTGCCAGCAGTAACCTCCAACGTGGACAGGGACACGTCCTGACTTTC.

This clonotype has just a few counts. V usage is TRBV7-3 and J usage is TRBJ2-5, with D unclear. The CDR3 is 13 residues long. Trimming stripped 2 bases from V and 5 bases from J, with 9 bases between. CDR1 is SGHTA, CDR2 FQGTGA, per germline. This CDR3 reads CASSLSGRETQYF. Here the CDR3 DNA reads TGTGCCAGCAGCTTATCCGGGCGGGAGACCCAGTACTTC.